These 26 T cell receptor beta chains were sequenced from one sample in a study of beta chain features in type 1 diabetes. Notes on the study in general: Within each of all four CD4+ subsets, Type 1 diabetes patients had TCRB CDR3s that were moderately but significantly shorter.

All of the isolated RNA was reverse transcribed, so expressed TCRB transcripts were sequenced. Assay: immunoSEQ multiplex PCR; the TCRdb copy retains only in-frame clones and omits some. The sample lists nearly 700,000 clones, around 15% occurring once. Their specific antigens are unknown. Sequenced sample: naive CD4+ T cells from blood. Receptors were obtained from a young man with type 1 diabetes.

V usage is TRBV2 and J usage is TRBJ2-5; a weak D match, TRBD2 (5 bases). Germline CDR1 and CDR2: SNHLY and FYNNEI. The CDR3 loop spans 15 amino acids. Trimming removed 1 base from V and 5 bases from J, with 14 bases in between. This chain's CDR3 is CASSEVVMRRETQYF. CDR3 nucleotide sequence: TGTGCCAGCAGTGAAGTCGTCATGCGGAGGGAGACCCAGTACTTC.

This clone was counted between two and nine times. The gene calls are TRBV30 and TRBJ2-3; TRBD2 agrees at 8 bases. Unmatched junction bases numbered 14, after V lost 5 bases and J lost 4 bases. The CDR3 loop spans 16 amino acids. CDR1 is GTSNPN and CDR2 is SVGIG in the germline V gene (reference sequence). The CDR3, as DNA: TGTGCCTGGGAACTCTTCGGGAGGGGTACTGCAGATACGCAGTATTTT. This encodes CAWELFGRGTADTQYF.

This clone was seen a handful of times. This chain joins TRBV7-9 and TRBJ1-1; 8 bases match TRBD1. Germline CDR1 SEHNR, CDR2 FQNEAQ (reference sequence). Losses at the gene ends were 1 base for V and 6 bases for J; bases not matched to a gene: 4. CDR3 size: 14 residues. The chain's CDR3 is CASSLDRGDPEAFF. In nucleotides, the CDR3 is TGTGCCAGCAGCTTAGACAGGGGGGATCCTGAAGCTTTCTTT. Full variable domain (rest looked up from reference TRBV7-9 and TRBJ1-1): DTGVSQNPRHKITKRGQNVTFRCDPISEHNRLYWYRQTLGQGPEFLTYFQNEAQLEKSRLLSDRFSAERPKGSFSTLEIQRTEQGDSAMYLCASSLDRGDPEAFFGQGTRLTVV.

V is TRBV6-5 and J is TRBJ2-7; the match to TRBD1 covers 8 bases. In germline, CDR1 is MNHEY, CDR2 SVGAGI. The ends lost 5 bases at V and 0 bases at J; junction bases unmatched: 6. This CDR3 has 15 residues. As DNA, the CDR3 is TGTGCCAGCAGTCAAGACAGGGGTGGCTCCTACGAGCAGTACTTC. The encoded protein is CASSQDRGGSYEQYF.

The chain links TRBV27 to TRBJ1-1, with D perhaps matching TRBD1 (5 bases). The CDR3 contains 14 residues. Germline lookup yields CDR1 MNHEY and CDR2 SMNVEV (reference sequence). Trimming stripped 3 bases from V and 4 bases from J, with 12 bases between. The CDR3 is CASSFYGGGTEAFF. Written as DNA, the CDR3 is TGTGCCAGCAGTTTCTACGGGGGAGGCACTGAAGCTTTCTTT.

This clone was picked up a small number of times. The chain recombines TRBV19 with TRBJ2-1, with D possibly TRBD1 on 6 matching bases. Germline-derived CDR1 and CDR2 are LNHDA and SQIVND (reference sequence). CDR3 length equals 16 residues. Trimming shortened V by 7 bases and J by 4 bases, and 20 bases separated the two germline ends. Here the CDR3 reads CASTKFRTEIYNEQFF. CDR3 DNA sequence: TGTGCCAGTACCAAATTCCGGACAGAAATTTACAATGAGCAGTTCTTC.

V is TRBV29-1 and J is TRBJ1-1; D unclear. Germline V CDR1 and CDR2: SQVTM, ANQGSEA. The CDR3 length is 13 residues. V lost 3 bases and J 5 bases, leaving 13 bases between the germline ends. The CDR3 coding sequence is TGCAGCGTTGAGCCGCTTATGAGGACTGAAGCTTTCTTT. As protein: CSVEPLMRTEAFF.

This clone was detected only a few times. V and J are TRBV15 and TRBJ2-6, with a possible D match to TRBD2 (6 bases). Germline V gene sequence: CDR1 LNHNV, CDR2 YYDKDF (reference sequence). The CDR3 is made up of 17 amino acids. V lost 1 base and J lost 0, with 10 bases in between. This CDR3 reads CATSRGKEGSGANVLTF. The CDR3 DNA reads as TGTGCCACCAGCAGAGGAAAGGAGGGCTCTGGGGCCAACGTCCTGACTTTC.

This clone was picked up a small number of times. The chain links TRBV5-1 to TRBJ2-4, with D possibly being TRBD1 or TRBD2 (6 bases each). The CDR3 runs to 14 residues. CDR1 is SGHRS and CDR2 is YFSETQ in the germline V gene. The V and J ends lost 5 bases and 8 bases respectively, with 17 bases between them. The CDR3 spells CASRSGAKEDIQYF. CDR3 bases: TGCGCCAGCAGATCGGGGGCCAAAGAGGACATTCAGTACTTC.

The rearrangement uses TRBV7-9 and TRBJ1-1; no firm D call. The CDR3 length is 13 residues. Germline values: CDR1 SEHNR, CDR2 FQNEAQ (reference sequence). Trimming left V 5 bases short and J 5 bases short, with 12 bases between. The DNA of the CDR3 is TGTGCCAGCAGCCCGAGGGAGGCTACTGAAGCTTTCTTT. Its translation is CASSPREATEAFF. The entire variable domain, with the rest obtained from reference TRBV7-9 and TRBJ1-1, is as follows: DTGVSQNPRHKITKRGQNVTFRCDPISEHNRLYWYRQTLGQGPEFLTYFQNEAQLEKSRLLSDRFSAERPKGSFSTLEIQRTEQGDSAMYLCASSPREATEAFFGQGTRLTVV.

The V call is TRBV6-6, the J call TRBJ1-3; D is unclear. The CDR3 is 15 amino acids. The germline V and J ends were trimmed by 6 bases and 0 bases, with 12 bases remaining between them. The germline CDR1 and CDR2 sequences are MNHNY and SVGAGI (reference sequence). The CDR3 is CASRDPLLSGNTIYF. The CDR3 DNA reads as TGTGCCAGCAGGGACCCACTCCTCTCTGGAAACACCATATATTTT.

A few counts support this clone. Different DNA sequences within this sample yield the same CDR3. The rearrangement joins TRBV30 to TRBJ2-5; D is possibly TRBD2 (6 bases). Germline V gives CDR1 GTSNPN, CDR2 SVGIG (reference sequence). CDR3 length: 16 residues. Trimming took off 1 base at V and 2 bases at J, with 17 bases between the two ends. The CDR3: CAWSEAWGVDQETQYF. The CDR3 coding sequence is TGTGCCTGGAGTGAGGCGTGGGGGGTAGATCAAGAGACCCAGTACTTC.

This clone has only a few counts. This sample also contains other DNA sequences that code for the same CDR3. This chain links TRBV18 with TRBJ1-5; D not resolved. V was trimmed by 2 bases and J by 2 bases, leaving 7 bases between them. CDR3 length equals 14 residues. CDR1 is KGHSH, CDR2 LQKENI, per germline. The CDR3 loop reads CASSPGDGNQPQHF. CDR3 nucleotides: TGTGCCAGCTCACCAGGGGATGGCAATCAGCCCCAGCATTTT.

For this clone: At the DNA level, this CDR3 is encoded by other sequences in the same sample as well. The V and J genes are TRBV30 and TRBJ2-3; no definite D call. CDR1 is GTSNPN and CDR2 is SVGIG in the germline V gene (reference sequence). Trimming took 1 base from V and 0 from J, leaving 2 bases between them. CDR3 length: 12 residues. The CDR3 loop is CAWSASTDTQYF. The DNA for the CDR3 is TGTGCCTGGAGTGCTAGCACAGATACGCAGTATTTT.

This chain connects TRBV4-1 to TRBJ1-2; D remains ambiguous. The germline gives CDR1 MGHRA, CDR2 YSYEKL. The CDR3 runs 15 residues. The ends were cut back, 2 bases at V and 8 bases at J, with 18 bases in the middle. The CDR3 loop is CASSQNTDPKPGYTF. The CDR3 bases are TGCGCCAGCAGCCAAAACACGGACCCAAAGCCGGGCTACACCTTC.

There are a few counts of this clone. V and J are TRBV5-1 and TRBJ2-1; 10 nucleotides line up with TRBD2. This CDR3 has 16 residues. The germline CDR1 and CDR2 sequences are SGHRS and YFSETQ. V lost 6 bases and J lost 1; bases outside the gene matches: 7. The CDR3 sequence: CASKLVAGGSYNEQFF. For the CDR3, the DNA is TGCGCCAGCAAACTTGTAGCGGGGGGATCCTACAATGAGCAGTTCTTC.

This clone was observed a handful of times. The chain uses TRBV6-5 and TRBJ1-1; D gene uncertain. Germline CDR1 reads MNHEY; CDR2 reads SVGAGI. This CDR3 is 13 amino acids long. V dropped 6 bases and J dropped 3 bases, with 11 bases sitting between them. CDR3 sequence (DNA): TGTGCCAGCAGCCACCTTTTGGACACTGAAGCTTTCTTT. Its translation is CASSHLLDTEAFF.

This clone was picked up a small number of times. This sequence joins TRBV2 and TRBJ1-1, with D possibly TRBD1 on 6 matching bases. V shed 2 bases and J shed 5 bases, with 12 bases lying between them. In germline, CDR1 is SNHLY, CDR2 FYNNEI. The CDR3 extends over 14 amino acids. Here the CDR3 DNA reads TGTGCCAGCAGTGAAAGTTGGGGGACAACTGAAGCTTTCTTT. Its protein is CASSESWGTTEAFF.

This clone was seen a few times. CDR3: CASRDRRNEQFF. CDR3 bases: TGTGCCAGCAGGGACAGGCGAAATGAGCAGTTCTTC. The chain employs TRBV6-1 and TRBJ2-1, with TRBD1 identical over 7 bases. J was trimmed by 7 bases and V by 6 bases; bases with no gene match: 3. CDR1 and CDR2 (germline): MNHNS, SASEGT. This CDR3 contains 12 residues.

J is TRBJ1-2 and V is TRBV27, with 8 bases identical to TRBD1. Unmatched junction bases numbered 6, after V lost 3 bases and J lost 6 bases. Germline-derived CDR1 and CDR2 are MNHEY and SMNVEV (reference sequence). The CDR3 runs to 14 residues. The DNA for the CDR3 is TGTGCCAGCAGTTTCTCCGACAGGGGCGATGGCTACACCTTC. Its translation: CASSFSDRGDGYTF.

This chain joins TRBV11-3 and TRBJ2-6; D is undetermined. V was trimmed by 6 bases and J by 0 bases, leaving 6 bases between them. Germline V gives CDR1 SGHNT, CDR2 YENEEA. This CDR3 has 14 amino acids. CDR3 in amino acids: CASRLNSGANVLTF. The CDR3, as DNA: TGTGCCAGCAGACTCAACTCTGGGGCCAACGTCCTGACTTTC.

The rearrangement links TRBV7-9 to TRBJ1-1; D not resolved. Germline V gives CDR1 SEHNR, CDR2 FQNEAQ (reference sequence). Trimming took off 2 bases at V and 7 bases at J, with 2 bases between the two ends. This CDR3 has 10 residues. The DNA for the CDR3 is TGTGCCAGCAGCTTACGTGAAGCTTTCTTT. It codes for CASSLREAFF.

The DNA for the CDR3 is TGCGCCACTGGGCCCGACGGCGGGGAGCTGTTTTTT. Its translation: CATGPDGGELFF. The rearrangement joins TRBV5-1 to TRBJ2-2; D unclear. Trimming left V 9 bases short and J 7 bases short, with 13 bases between. The CDR3 extends over 12 amino acids. CDR1 and CDR2 from the germline V gene are SGHRS and YFSETQ.

J is TRBJ2-3 and V is TRBV10-3, with 11 bases matching TRBD2. Germline V gene sequence: CDR1 ENHRY, CDR2 SYGVKD. This CDR3 is built from 17 residues. V shed 1 base, J shed 3 bases, and the junction held 6 bases outside the gene matches. CDR3 residues: CAISEFETSGSTDTQYF. The CDR3 DNA reads TGTGCCATCAGTGAGTTTGAAACTAGCGGGAGTACAGATACGCAGTATTTT.

The rearrangement joins TRBV5-1 to TRBJ2-7; the match to TRBD2 covers 12 bases. Germline V CDR1 and CDR2: SGHRS, YFSETQ. With 4 bases clipped from V and 2 bases from J, the junction kept 4 bases outside the gene matches. This CDR3 spans 15 amino acids. The CDR3 sequence is CASSPGLAGTYEQYF. Here the CDR3 DNA reads TGCGCCAGCAGCCCAGGACTAGCGGGGACCTACGAGCAGTACTTC.

In its sample, this clone was seen a few times. The rearrangement links TRBV29-1 to TRBJ2-3; D possibly corresponds to TRBD1 (5 bases). CDR1 is SQVTM, CDR2 ANQGSEA, per germline. The length of the CDR3 is 15 residues. V was pared by 7 bases and J by 4 bases, with 21 bases between. This CDR3 is CSGAVGQSQSDTQYF. CDR3 coding DNA: TGCAGCGGTGCGGTGGGGCAGTCCCAATCAGATACGCAGTATTTT.